The rows below give T cell receptor beta chains drawn from one sample of a study of control samples from healthy donors and cancer patients. Profiling relied on immunoSEQ multiplex PCR, and the TCRdb table lists in-frame clones only, not all of them. The repertoire has about 65,000 clones, less than 95% of them found once; the top ten carry 1% to 1.5%. The sequencing input was PBMCs. These receptors all come from a woman in her 50s with colorectal cancer. The CDR3 runs from the conserved cysteine through the conserved F or W. D genes are given only for firm matches. Some rows have no size entry. The others give once, few or many, or a class for an expanded clone.

D: NA
J: TRBJ1-6
size: NA
V: TRBV19
CDR3: CASRVGNSPLHF
DNA: TGTGCCAGTAGGGTGGGGAATTCACCCCTCCACTTT

D: NA
J: TRBJ1-1
size: NA
V: TRBV5-1
CDR3: CASSDDRSPEAFF
DNA: TGCGCCAGCAGCGACGACAGGTCCCCTGAAGCTTTCTTT

D: NA
J: TRBJ1-2
size: NA
V: TRBV7-8
CDR3: CASSPTPATDIRGYTF
DNA: TGTGCCAGCAGCCCGACGCCCGCAACAGATATTCGGGGCTACACCTTC

D: NA
J: TRBJ1-2
size: NA
V: TRBV6-5
CDR3: CASSLGDEGYTF
DNA: TGTGCCAGCAGTTTAGGGGATGAAGGCTACACCTTC

D: TRBD2
J: TRBJ2-5
size: NA
V: TRBV2
CDR3: CASGLAFMETQYF
DNA: TGTGCCAGCGGACTAGCGTTTATGGAGACCCAGTACTTC

D: NA
J: TRBJ2-7
size: NA
V: TRBV28
CDR3: CASSPIAWEGEYEQYF
DNA: TGTGCCAGCAGCCCGATCGCTTGGGAAGGAGAATACGAGCAGTACTTC

D: NA
J: TRBJ1-2
size: NA
V: TRBV6-5
CDR3: CASKPNNRQTGYTF
DNA: TGTGCCAGCAAACCAAATAATAGACAGACCGGCTACACCTTC

D: NA
J: TRBJ2-2
size: NA
V: TRBV18
CDR3: CASSLNTGELFF
DNA: TGTGCCAGCTCTCTGAACACCGGGGAGCTGTTTTTT

D: NA
J: TRBJ1-1
size: few
V: TRBV5-6
CDR3: CASSLGKGVVQNTEAFF
DNA: TGTGCCAGCAGCTTGGGGAAGGGGGTAGTTCAGAACACTGAAGCTTTCTTT

D: TRBD1
J: TRBJ1-4
size: NA
V: TRBV7-2
CDR3: CASSLGQGNEKLFF
DNA: TGTGCCAGCAGCTTAGGACAGGGTAATGAAAAACTGTTTTTT

D: NA
J: TRBJ1-2
size: NA
V: TRBV2
CDR3: CASNRANYGYTF
DNA: TGTGCCAGCAACAGGGCTAACTATGGCTACACCTTC

D: TRBD1
J: TRBJ2-7
size: NA
V: TRBV28
CDR3: CASSSNTGTGYEQYF
DNA: TGTGCCAGCAGTTCTAACACCGGGACAGGCTACGAGCAGTACTTC

D: NA
J: TRBJ2-5
size: NA
V: TRBV3-1/TRBV3-2
CDR3: CASSQGKGTNGETQYF
DNA: TGTGCCAGCAGCCAAGGCAAAGGGACAAATGGAGAGACCCAGTACTTC

D: NA
J: TRBJ1-1
size: NA
V: TRBV6-5
CDR3: CASSYSSDNEAFF
DNA: TGTGCCAGCAGTTACTCGAGCGATAATGAAGCTTTCTTT

D: NA
J: TRBJ2-2
size: NA
V: TRBV19
CDR3: CASKSRGTGELFF
DNA: TGTGCCAGTAAGAGCAGGGGCACCGGGGAGCTGTTTTTT

D: TRBD1
J: TRBJ2-2
size: NA
V: TRBV2
CDR3: CASSFNRGPGELFF
DNA: TGTGCCAGCAGTTTCAACAGGGGGCCCGGGGAGCTGTTTTTT